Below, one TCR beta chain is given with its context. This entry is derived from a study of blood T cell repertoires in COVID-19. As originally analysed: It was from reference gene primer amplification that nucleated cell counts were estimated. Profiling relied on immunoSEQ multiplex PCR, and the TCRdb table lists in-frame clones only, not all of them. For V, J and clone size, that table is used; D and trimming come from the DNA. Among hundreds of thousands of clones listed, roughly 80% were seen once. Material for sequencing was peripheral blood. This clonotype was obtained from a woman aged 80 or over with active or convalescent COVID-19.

This chain's CDR3 is CASSKQGVGSNEQFF. The CDR3 DNA reads TGTGCCAGCAGCAAACAGGGGGTCGGGAGCAATGAGCAGTTCTTC. The chain combines TRBV7-3 with TRBJ2-1; 8 bases are a match to TRBD1. The CDR3 is made up of 15 amino acids. J was trimmed by 6 bases and V by 5 bases; bases with no gene match: 9. The germline CDR1 and CDR2 sequences are SGHTA and FQGTGA.